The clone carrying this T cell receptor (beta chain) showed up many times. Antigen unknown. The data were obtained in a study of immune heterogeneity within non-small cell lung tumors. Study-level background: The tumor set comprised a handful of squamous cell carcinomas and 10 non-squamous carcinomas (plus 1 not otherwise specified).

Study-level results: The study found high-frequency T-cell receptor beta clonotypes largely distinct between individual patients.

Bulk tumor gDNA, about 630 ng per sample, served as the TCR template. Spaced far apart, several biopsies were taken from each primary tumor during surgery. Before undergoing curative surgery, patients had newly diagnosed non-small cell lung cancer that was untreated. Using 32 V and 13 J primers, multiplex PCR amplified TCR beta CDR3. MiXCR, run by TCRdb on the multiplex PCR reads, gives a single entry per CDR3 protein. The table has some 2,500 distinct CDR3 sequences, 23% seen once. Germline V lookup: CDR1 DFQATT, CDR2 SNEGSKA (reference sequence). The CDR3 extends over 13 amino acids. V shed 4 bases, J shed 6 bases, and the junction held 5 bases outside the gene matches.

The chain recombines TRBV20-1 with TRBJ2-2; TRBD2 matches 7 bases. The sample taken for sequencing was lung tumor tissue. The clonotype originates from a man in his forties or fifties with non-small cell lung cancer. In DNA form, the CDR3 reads TGCAGTGCTATGCGGGGGTTGGCCGGGGAGCTGTTTTTT. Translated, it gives CSAMRGLAGELFF.